The 20 T cell receptor beta chains given below trace back to one sample, sequenced in a study of response to subunit inactivated influenza vaccine. TCRdb itself ran the RT-PCR reads through MiXCR, one entry per CDR3 protein. The data contain some 500,000 distinct CDR3 sequences, 15% to 20% of them singletons. Sequencing used CD4+ T cells sorted from PBMCs, obtained about 24 months after vaccination. The receptors originated from a man aged 45 to 75 who received an inactivated influenza vaccine.

The rearrangement links TRBV5-1 to TRBJ2-2; 10 nucleotides line up with TRBD1. With V trimmed by 4 bases and J by 5 bases, 5 bases remained unmatched. This CDR3 is built from 15 residues. Per germline, CDR1 SGHRS and CDR2 YFSETQ. In DNA form, the CDR3 reads TGCGCCAGCAGCATGGACAGGGGGTGGACCGGGGAGCTGTTTTTT. Its translation: CASSMDRGWTGELFF.

The chain links TRBV28 to TRBJ2-1; 8 bases agree with TRBD2. The CDR3 length is 14 residues. V shed 2 bases and J 9 bases; nucleotides not matched to a gene: 6. Germline V gene sequence: CDR1 MDHEN, CDR2 SYDVKM. The CDR3 spells CASSLGGRGGEQFF. CDR3 bases: TGTGCCAGCAGTTTAGGGGGTCGGGGGGGTGAGCAGTTCTTC.

In this sample, this clonotype turned up once. The gene calls are TRBV6-2 or TRBV6-3 and TRBJ2-2; no firm D call. CDR3 size: 15 residues. With 2 bases removed from V and 2 bases from J, the gap between germline ends came to 9 bases. CDR1 and CDR2 (germline): MNHEY, SVGEGT. This CDR3 reads CASSYVRSNTGELFF. Here the CDR3 DNA reads TGTGCCAGCAGTTACGTACGTAGCAACACCGGGGAGCTGTTTTTT.

The chain carries TRBV3-1 and TRBJ2-2; 8 nucleotides match TRBD1. The V and J ends lost 11 bases and 5 bases, in that order; junction bases with no gene match: 7. CDR3 length equals 13 residues. The V gene's germline CDR1 is LGHDT and CDR2 YNNKEL (reference sequence). The CDR3 DNA reads as TGTGCCGGACTTACAGGGGGAACCGGGGAGCTGTTTTTT. This translates into CAGLTGGTGELFF.

This clonotype has a handful of counts. The chain carries TRBV14 and TRBJ2-1; D call uncertain. Trimming stripped 3 bases from V and 6 bases from J, with 6 bases between. There are 12 residues in the CDR3. Germline CDR1 and CDR2: SGHDN and FVKESK. The CDR3 DNA is TGTGCCAGCAGCCATAGGCGCAATGAGCAGTTCTTC. Protein: CASSHRRNEQFF. The full variable domain, in which reference TRBV14 and TRBJ2-1 provide the parts outside the CDR3, is EAGVTQFPSHSVIEKGQTVTLRCDPISGHDNLYWYRRVMGKEIKFLLHFVKESKQDESGMPNNRFLAERTGGTYSTLKVQPAELEDSGVYFCASSHRRNEQFFGPGTRLTVL.

This clonotype was seen only a few times. The V and J genes are TRBV11-2 and TRBJ2-1; D uncertain. The CDR3 contains 19 residues. V was pared by 1 base and J by 0 bases, with 19 bases between. Germline CDR1 is SGHAT and CDR2 is FQNNGV. CDR3 in DNA: TGTGCCAGCAGCTTAGTGGCTAGTTCCGCATCGGGCTCCTACAATGAGCAGTTCTTC. Its translation: CASSLVASSASGSYNEQFF.

This clonotype was counted between two and nine times. V and J are TRBV11-2 and TRBJ1-4; 8 positions agree with TRBD1. From germline, CDR1 is SGHAT and CDR2 FQNNGV. This CDR3 comprises 15 residues. V gave up 6 bases and J gave up 2 bases; unmatched junction bases: 5. DNA for the CDR3: TGTGCCAGCAGTCAGACAGGGGTGACTAATGAAAAACTGTTTTTT. This codes for CASSQTGVTNEKLFF.

In its sample, this clonotype was seen a few times. The chain has TRBV18 and TRBJ2-5; D gene uncertain. V dropped 3 bases and J dropped 0 bases, with 5 bases sitting between them. This CDR3 has 13 residues. Germline V gives CDR1 KGHSH, CDR2 LQKENI. The CDR3 protein is CASSPQNQETQYF. CDR3 DNA sequence: TGTGCCAGCTCACCTCAAAACCAAGAGACCCAGTACTTC.

The rearrangement joins TRBV28 to TRBJ2-1; a possible D gene is TRBD2 (5 bases). Trimming shortened V by 6 bases and J by 10 bases, and 13 bases separated the two germline ends. This CDR3 region has 12 residues. The V gene's germline CDR1 is MDHEN and CDR2 SYDVKM. CDR3 DNA sequence: TGTGCCAGCAGGAAGCGGTTACGGGAGCAGTTCTTC. Protein sequence: CASRKRLREQFF.

The chain carries TRBV28 and TRBJ1-3; TRBD1 is a possible D gene (5 bases). The CDR3 totals 15 residues. Trimming left V 6 bases short and J 3 bases short, with 15 bases between. Looked up from germline, CDR1 is MDHEN and CDR2 is SYDVKM. This CDR3 reads CASRPSGFSGNTIYF. Written as DNA, the CDR3 is TGTGCCAGCAGGCCCTCAGGGTTCAGTGGAAACACCATATATTTT. Full variable domain (rest looked up from reference TRBV28 and TRBJ1-3): DVKVTQSSRYLVKRTGEKVFLECVQDMDHENMFWYRQDPGLGLRLIYFSYDVKMKEKGDIPEGYSVSREKKERFSLILESASTNQTSMYLCASRPSGFSGNTIYFGEGSWLTVV.

A few counts support this clonotype. V and J are TRBV20-1 and TRBJ1-2, with 8 nucleotides matching TRBD1. The CDR3 covers 13 residues. V shed 6 bases and J 4 bases; nucleotides not matched to a gene: 7. Germline V gene lookup returns CDR1 DFQATT and CDR2 SNEGSKA (reference sequence). The CDR3 loop is CSAEDRAAYGYTF. CDR3 bases: TGCAGTGCAGAGGACAGGGCCGCCTATGGCTACACCTTC.

This clonotype turned up a few times. The V and J genes are TRBV30 and TRBJ1-5, with 8 bases identical to TRBD1. Unmatched junction bases numbered 7, after V lost 3 bases and J lost 3 bases. The germline CDR1 and CDR2 sequences are GTSNPN and SVGIG (reference sequence). CDR3 length: 15 residues. The CDR3: CAWRMTGATNQPQHF. The CDR3 nucleotides read TGTGCCTGGAGGATGACAGGGGCCACCAATCAGCCCCAGCATTTT.

This clonotype was seen a handful of times. The chain has TRBV5-5 and TRBJ2-2; TRBD1 aligns across 11 bases. Looked up from germline, CDR1 is SGHKS and CDR2 is YYEKEE (reference sequence). V lost 4 bases, J lost 3 bases, and 8 bases stayed unmatched. This CDR3 region has 17 residues. CDR3 residues: CASSPGQGAFHTGELFF. In DNA, the CDR3 is TGTGCCAGCAGCCCAGGACAGGGGGCTTTTCACACCGGGGAGCTGTTTTTT.

This clonotype was seen a few times. The V call is TRBV6-5, the J call TRBJ1-2; D uncertain. Germline V gene data show CDR1 as MNHEY and CDR2 as SVGAGI. Deletions cut 5 bases from V and 5 bases from J, with 12 bases between. This CDR3 contains 13 residues. CDR3 coding DNA: TGTGCCAGCAGTCTCGACGGCGATTATGGCTACACCTTC. Residues: CASSLDGDYGYTF.

This clonotype was detected only a few times. CDR3 region: CASSERQGSDTGELFF. CDR3 in DNA: TGTGCCAGCAGTGAACGACAGGGATCGGACACCGGGGAGCTGTTTTTT. The V call is TRBV25-1, the J call TRBJ2-2; 7 nucleotides align to TRBD1. The CDR3 loop spans 16 amino acids. V lost 2 bases to trimming and J lost 3 bases; unmatched junction nucleotides: 6. Per the germline V gene, CDR1 is MGHDK and CDR2 is SYGVNS.

This clonotype was recorded a few times. V usage is TRBV5-1 and J usage is TRBJ2-1; maybe TRBD1 (5 bases). The germline CDR1 and CDR2 sequences are SGHRS and YFSETQ. V lost 0 bases, J lost 7 bases, and 11 bases lay in between. CDR3 length equals 14 residues. The CDR3, as DNA: TGCGCCAGCAGCTTGGGACAGCAACCTAATGAGCAGTTCTTC. This sequence encodes CASSLGQQPNEQFF.

V is TRBV2 and J is TRBJ2-3; D gene uncertain. With 5 bases removed from V and 1 base from J, the gap between germline ends came to 10 bases. Germline V CDR1 and CDR2: SNHLY, FYNNEI. The CDR3 runs to 14 residues. This CDR3 is CASSQAQGTDTQYF. The CDR3 coding sequence is TGTGCCAGCAGTCAGGCCCAAGGCACAGATACGCAGTATTTT.

This clonotype has more than one count but fewer than ten. V is TRBV7-6 and J is TRBJ2-3; 11 nucleotides align to TRBD2. The CDR3 runs 17 residues. The germline V gene encodes CDR1 SGHVS and CDR2 FNYEAQ. The trim removed 5 bases at V and 4 bases at J, leaving 11 bases unmatched. CDR3 nucleotides: TGTGCCAGCAGCGCTCCGACTAGCGGGGTCGGGCCAGATACGCAGTATTTT. Translation: CASSAPTSGVGPDTQYF. Combining the CDR3 with reference TRBV7-6 and TRBJ2-3 gives the whole variable domain GAGVSQSPRYKVTKRGQDVALRCDPISGHVSLYWYRQALGQGPEFLTYFNYEAQQDKSGLPNDRFSAERPEGSISTLTIQRTEQRDSAMYRCASSAPTSGVGPDTQYFGPGTRLTVL.

The J gene is TRBJ2-2, the V gene TRBV5-4; 7 bases are shared with TRBD2. The trim removed 2 bases at V and 3 bases at J, leaving 10 bases unmatched. The germline gives CDR1 SGHNT, CDR2 YYREEE (reference sequence). The CDR3 is 17 residues long. The CDR3 DNA sequence: TGTGCCAGCAGCTTAGTCACCCTAGCGGAGGACACCGGGGAGCTGTTTTTT. Encoded protein: CASSLVTLAEDTGELFF.

Only a few counts were recorded for this clonotype. The chain uses TRBV5-6 and TRBJ2-3; 13 nucleotides agree with TRBD2. V lost 3 bases to trimming and J lost 4 bases; unmatched junction nucleotides: 17. This CDR3 is 20 amino acids long. Germline V gene lookup returns CDR1 SGHDT and CDR2 YYEEEE. The CDR3 coding sequence is TGTGCCAGCAGCTATTGGACTAGCGGGAGTCCAGACGGTCGACCAGATACGCAGTATTTT. Protein: CASSYWTSGSPDGRPDTQYF.